This TCR beta chain is drawn from a study of T cell responses to AZD1222 COVID-19 vaccine. The repertoire was sequenced with immunoSEQ multiplex PCR; TCRdb's copy has only in-frame clones and lacks some. The sample contains about 130,000 clones, approximately 91% of which appear only once. Concerning this clone: Antigen unknown.

Pooled together were second doses at about 4 or about 12 weeks. Regarding the study as a whole: White British people made up most donors, females outnumbered males, and clonal diversity was possibly underestimated. Repertoires were sampled only after the peak T cell response. Vaccine-associated CD4 TCRs spanned spike, dominant at 160-218 and 743-854.

Germline V gives CDR1 ENHRY, CDR2 SYGVKD. This CDR3 is 13 amino acids long. The V gene end was trimmed by 8 bases and the J gene end by 6 bases; junction bases not matched to a gene: 6. This chain joins TRBV10-3 and TRBJ2-7, with 11 bases that match TRBD1. The clonotype comes from an adult who received the AZD1222 COVID-19 vaccine. The sample consisted of peripheral blood, taken 28 days after the second AZD1222 dose. This chain's CDR3 is CAIGPGQGGEQYF. Written as DNA, the CDR3 is TGTGCCATCGGTCCGGGACAGGGGGGCGAGCAGTACTTC.